This T cell receptor beta chain appears in the sequencing data of a study of cytomegalovirus exposure and HLA in healthy donors (dated by TCRdb to 2016 to 2017). About the investigation overall: According to an earlier analysis of a few hundred of the donors, 150 million to 200 million T cells yielded 117 million unique TCR beta sequences and approximately 300 Gb of sequence data. An early release that covered roughly 600 HLA-typed donors contained approximately 290 gigabases of sequencing data and 65 million to 100 million unique TCR sequences. Among the 398 genotyped donors, roughly 80% belonged to the genetic ancestry cluster associated with self-reported Caucasian donors. The study aimed to test whether cataloging public T cell receptors could reveal signatures of past pathogen exposure. Using immunosequencing, the study profiled T cell repertoires from roughly 650 subjects and related those repertoires to cytomegalovirus serostatus. In addition to the first cohort of approximately 670 subjects, a separate validation cohort of 120 different subjects was used. To predict cytomegalovirus infection status, the study brought together high-throughput TCR immunosequencing, statistical association of individual TCRs with disease status, and machine learning. In a later analysis, previously published TCR beta repertoires from some 640 donors were re-analyzed and high-resolution HLA genotyping was added so that TCR occurrence patterns could be studied. The later analysis used no new phenotypic data to find candidate immune exposures, relying instead on TCR beta sequences and their occurrence across donors. An earlier analysis of 587 of the donors used high-throughput TCR beta sequencing to judge whether each TCR beta V gene segment behaved as functional or pseudogenic. Donor age, sex, ethnicity and CMV serostatus were collected together with the repertoire data. A later genetic analysis used genome-wide SNP genotypes for about 60% of the roughly 670 donors, treating that subset as a discovery cohort. All discovery cohort repertoires had been generated using a single sequencing platform. HLA typing covered class I and class II loci at four-digit resolution. Typing coverage varied by locus: about 629-630 donors for A, B, C, DRB1 and DQB1; about 520 for DQA1; over 600 for DPA1; some 470 for DPB1. About five DR-DQ haplotypes were handled as single units for association and clustering, since linkage in the cohort was strong. Among about 370 genotyped donors of the cohort, an average of approximately 240,000 unique TCR beta nucleotide sequences was sequenced per donor, of which approximately 18% were non-productive.

Library method: the immunoSEQ multiplex PCR assay. For the multiplex PCR, a mixture combining 60 forward primers for TCR Vbeta segments and 13 reverse primers for TCR Jbeta segments was used. The CDR3 region of rearranged TCR beta genes was amplified from genomic DNA by a multiplex PCR assay. The amplified TCR beta libraries were sequenced on the Illumina HiSeq System as 87-base-pair reads. Turning to the authors' computational methods: In a later analysis, 80 million or so unique TCR beta chains were counted across the approximately 670 repertoires, and roughly 11 million of these chains were shared by at least two donors. Raw reads were error-corrected and collapsed into unique sequences with a nearest-neighbor algorithm that merged closely related sequences to remove PCR and sequencing errors. To assign V, D and J gene segments, CDR3 sequences were aligned to IMGT reference sequences. For a sequence to be retained, a match of at least six nucleotides was required to both a V gene segment and a J gene segment. A rearrangement was called productive if the CDR3 had no stop codons and remained in frame with V and J, and every other rearrangement was called non-productive. CDR3 was defined according to IMGT convention as the region running from the second conserved V-encoded cysteine to the conserved J-encoded phenylalanine. The earlier analysis of about 620 of the donors excluded sequences that lacked an unambiguous match to a single V gene segment. In an earlier analysis of 587 of the donors, V segments were called functional above 56.7% productive rearrangements and were called segregating when the between-donor standard deviation exceeded 5%. A statistical classification framework was built to diagnose cytomegalovirus status from the catalog of TCR beta chain sequences. In a later analysis, TCR nucleotide sequences were compared against IMGT/GENE-DB human TR gene sequences so that V and J genes could be assigned. Using the TCRdist pipeline, a later analysis assigned CDR3 sequences along with most-parsimonious VDJ recombination scenarios. In a later analysis, each TCR beta chain was defined by its CDR3 amino acid sequence together with its V-gene family, and reads without a unique V-gene family were excluded. In a later analysis, approximately 640 highly shared, low-generation-probability nucleotide sequences were removed to address suspected cross-contamination and a sequencing artifact. A later analysis calculated a clonal expansion index for each public chain from normalized within-repertoire ranks of inferred template counts. Generation probabilities in a later analysis came from a VDJ recombination model fitted to out-of-frame rearrangements, and those results were checked against IGoR. Hypergeometric tests were used in a later analysis to score TCR-TCR, TCR-HLA and TCR-CMV co-occurrence, with a repertoire-size bias correction applied to the TCR pairs. In a later analysis, false discovery rates were estimated by permuting HLA or CMV assignments 20 times. In a later analysis, co-occurring TCRs were grouped using DBSCAN, and TCRdist sequence similarity was added for clustering within HLA-allele-positive subsets. Repertoires with fewer than 30,000 or more than 120,000 public chains were left out of co-occurrence clustering, as were five repertoires with anomalous nucleotide sharing. TCRdb obtained this table from immuneACCESS and retained in-frame rearrangements with V and J assigned. These tables miss some clones; where compared with another copy, unresolved V genes account for less than half of the shortfall, and the remainder is unexplained. Clone size and the V and J calls come from that table; the DNA yielded D and trimming. A total of 45,000 to 65,000 clones appear in this sample, more than 70% of them only once. The top ten constitute just over 3% of the sample.

This clone occurred a few times. It lacks a known antigen. One base away there is no much larger clone; base qualities are not given. At the junction V is shortened by 0 bases and J by 7 bases, with 11 bases in between. There are 13 amino acids in the CDR3, from cysteine to phenylalanine inclusive. The read is trimmed to its CDR3 DNA, 39 bases read in frame from base 1. The germline V gene (reference sequence) sets CDR1 to SGHNT and CDR2 to YYREEE. The paper's findings and limits, for the study overall: Most TCR sequences were observed very rarely across donors, whereas some public TCRs were present in many individuals. A further reported finding was that TCR beta sequences accurately predicted the HLA-A and HLA-B alleles for most subjects in the first cohort. Because HLA typing was missing for some donors at each locus, association tests included only the typed subset. An association between a missense DCLRE1C variant and V-gene and J-gene trimming of TCR beta chains was found in a later genetic analysis and replicated in an independent cohort. In vitro tests confirmed that a few of the cytomegalovirus-associated TCR beta chains recognize cytomegalovirus antigens. The presence/absence analyses assumed that sequencing depth was roughly uniform across donors, and that assumption may not be true. The only immune exposure information available for the cohort was CMV serostatus. Because the 87-base-pair reads could not distinguish some IMGT-functional V segments, including TRBV6-2 and TRBV6-3, those segments were excluded. The sequencing pipeline was judged likely to have produced a cluster of highly shared sequence variants as a technical artifact. According to a later analysis, most CMV-associated TCR beta chains appeared to be HLA-restricted, and the HLA associations seemed to be driven largely by CMV exposure. A total of fewer than 200 TCR beta chains were listed by the study as associated with cytomegalovirus. Broadly in line with IMGT annotations, most TCR beta V segments showed up in productive rearrangements about 87% or about 30% of the time in an earlier analysis of roughly 590 of the donors. Compared with the roughly 720-donor mean, donors in an Asian-associated ancestry cluster had fewer N-insertions in productive TCRs, according to a later genetic analysis. The cohort was sequenced for TCR beta chains only, and without alpha or paired-chain data the features that could be detected were limited. When HLA alleles, especially DR and DQ, strongly co-occurred, TCR associations were difficult to assign to individual alleles. At a false discovery rate of 0.05, a later analysis linked some 17,000 TCR beta sequences to specific HLA alleles. Linkage disequilibrium might explain the correlated functional status among segregating V segments, but an unknown experimental factor could not be excluded. In a later analysis, HLA-associated TCR beta chains were found to be more clonally expanded and to have lower generation probabilities than equally common non-associated chains. Because counts were too low, some 17 rarely observed V segments, including chromosome 9 orphons, were excluded from the earlier analysis of around 640 of the donors. It was suggested by the authors that the approach could potentially be generalized to other disease states and immunological phenotypes. Several of the top co-occurrence clusters appeared to be linked to parvovirus B19, influenza, CMV and Epstein-Barr virus, according to a later analysis. In both the original and validation cohorts, the classifier was reported to diagnose cytomegalovirus status with high specificity and sensitivity. A later analysis found that TCR association rates varied across HLA loci, with DRB1 alleles showing the most associated TCRs and HLA-C alleles the fewest.

In total, more than 500 healthy bone marrow donors made up the cohort. All cohort members were sampled while nominally healthy, although unrecorded immune exposures were likely present. The donor tested CMV seronegative and was one of the 352 seronegative cohort members. A peripheral blood sample was collected from each donor, and TCR beta sequencing was performed on peripheral blood mononuclear cells. Genomic DNA extraction from the blood cell samples was performed with the Qiagen DNeasy Blood Extraction Kit. Recombination connected TRBV5-4 to TRBJ2-7; the D gene remains uncertain. The source is a young woman in good health and CMV-seronegative. Material for sequencing was PBMCs. The CDR3 has the sequence CASSLDSYREQYF. The sequenced DNA is TGTGCCAGCAGCTTGGACAGCTACCGGGAGCAGTACTTC.